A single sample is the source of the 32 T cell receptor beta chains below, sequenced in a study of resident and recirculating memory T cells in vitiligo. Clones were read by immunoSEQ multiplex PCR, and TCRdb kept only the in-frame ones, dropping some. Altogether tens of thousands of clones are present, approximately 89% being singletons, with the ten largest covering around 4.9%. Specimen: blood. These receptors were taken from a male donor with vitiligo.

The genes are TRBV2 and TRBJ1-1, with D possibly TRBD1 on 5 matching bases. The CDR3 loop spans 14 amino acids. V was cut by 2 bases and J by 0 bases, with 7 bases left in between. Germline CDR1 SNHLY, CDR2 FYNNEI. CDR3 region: CASSERGLNTEAFF. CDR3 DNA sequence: TGTGCCAGCAGTGAAAGGGGTCTGAACACTGAAGCTTTCTTT.

CDR3 nucleotides: TGTGCCATCAGCGGGGGGGCCTCCTTTGACAATGAGCAGTTCTTC. Protein product: CAISGGASFDNEQFF. The rearrangement joins TRBV10-3 to TRBJ2-1; TRBD2 agrees at 8 bases. The trim removed 6 bases at V and 5 bases at J, leaving 9 bases unmatched. Germline lookup yields CDR1 ENHRY and CDR2 SYGVKD. This CDR3 has 15 amino acids.

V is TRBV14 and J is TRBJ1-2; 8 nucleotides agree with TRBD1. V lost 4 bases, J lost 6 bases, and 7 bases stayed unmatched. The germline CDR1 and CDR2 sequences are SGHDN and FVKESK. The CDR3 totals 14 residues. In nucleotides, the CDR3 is TGTGCCAGCAGCCGCCTGACAGGGGTAAATGGCTACACCTTC. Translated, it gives CASSRLTGVNGYTF.

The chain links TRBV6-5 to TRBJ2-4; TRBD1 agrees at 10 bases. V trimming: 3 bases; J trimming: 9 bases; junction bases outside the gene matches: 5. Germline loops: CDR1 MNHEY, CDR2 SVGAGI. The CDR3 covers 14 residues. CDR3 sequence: CASSYKTGGAIQYF. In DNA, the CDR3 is TGTGCCAGCAGTTATAAGACAGGGGGCGCCATTCAGTACTTC.

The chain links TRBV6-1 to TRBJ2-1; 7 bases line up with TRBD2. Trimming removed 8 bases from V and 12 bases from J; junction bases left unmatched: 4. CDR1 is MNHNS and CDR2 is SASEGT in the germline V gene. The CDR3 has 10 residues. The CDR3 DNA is TGTGCCAGCTCGGGGGGTTTGCAGTTCTTC. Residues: CASSGGLQFF.

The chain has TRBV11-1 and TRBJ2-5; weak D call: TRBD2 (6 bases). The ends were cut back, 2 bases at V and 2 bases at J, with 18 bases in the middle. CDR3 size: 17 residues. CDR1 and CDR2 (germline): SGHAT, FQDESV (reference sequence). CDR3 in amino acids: CASSLSPRRVTQETQYF. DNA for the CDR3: TGTGCCAGCAGCTTATCCCCCAGGAGGGTAACGCAAGAGACCCAGTACTTC.

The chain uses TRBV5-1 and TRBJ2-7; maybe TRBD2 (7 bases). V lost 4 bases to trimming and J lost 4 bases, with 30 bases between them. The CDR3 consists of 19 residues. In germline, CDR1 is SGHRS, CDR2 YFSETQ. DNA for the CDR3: TGCGCCAGCAGCCCCACCGGGGGCGGGGGACCCACTTTTAGGTACGAGCAGTACTTC. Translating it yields CASSPTGGGGPTFRYEQYF.

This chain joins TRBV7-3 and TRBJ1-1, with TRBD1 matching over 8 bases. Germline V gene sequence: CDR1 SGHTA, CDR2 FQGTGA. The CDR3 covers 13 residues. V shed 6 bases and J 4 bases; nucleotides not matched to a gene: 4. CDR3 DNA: TGTGCCAGCAGTCGAACAGGGGGCACTGAAGCTTTCTTT. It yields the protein CASSRTGGTEAFF.

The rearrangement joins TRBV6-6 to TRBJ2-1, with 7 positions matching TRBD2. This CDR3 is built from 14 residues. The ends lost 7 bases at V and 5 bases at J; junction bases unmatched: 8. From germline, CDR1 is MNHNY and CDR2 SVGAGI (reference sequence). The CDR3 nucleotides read TGTGCCAGCACAACGGGGGGTTTAAACAATGAGCAGTTCTTC. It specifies CASTTGGLNNEQFF.

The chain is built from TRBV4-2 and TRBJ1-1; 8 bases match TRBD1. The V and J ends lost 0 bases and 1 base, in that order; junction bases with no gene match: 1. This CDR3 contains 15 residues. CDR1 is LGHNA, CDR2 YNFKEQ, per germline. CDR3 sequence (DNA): TGTGCCAGCAGCCAAGACGGGACAGGGAACACTGAAGCTTTCTTT. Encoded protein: CASSQDGTGNTEAFF.

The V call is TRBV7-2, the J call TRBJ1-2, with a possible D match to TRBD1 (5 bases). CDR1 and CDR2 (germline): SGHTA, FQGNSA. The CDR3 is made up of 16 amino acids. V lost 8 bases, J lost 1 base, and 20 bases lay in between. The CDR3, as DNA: TGTGCCAGCGCCTCCCCCGAGGCGGGGGTTAACTATGGCTACACCTTC. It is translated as CASASPEAGVNYGYTF.

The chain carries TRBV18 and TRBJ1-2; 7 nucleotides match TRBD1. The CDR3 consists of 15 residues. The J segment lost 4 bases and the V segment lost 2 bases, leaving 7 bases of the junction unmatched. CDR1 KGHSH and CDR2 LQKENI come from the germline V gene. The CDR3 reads CASSPTSGQIYGYTF. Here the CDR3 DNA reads TGTGCCAGCTCACCAACGTCGGGACAGATCTATGGCTACACCTTC.

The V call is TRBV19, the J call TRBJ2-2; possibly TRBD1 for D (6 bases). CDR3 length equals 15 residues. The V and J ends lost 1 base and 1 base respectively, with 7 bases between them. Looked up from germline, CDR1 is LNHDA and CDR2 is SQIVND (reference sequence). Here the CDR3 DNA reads TGTGCCAGTAGTATAGTGACAGGGAACACCGGGGAGCTGTTTTTT. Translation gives CASSIVTGNTGELFF. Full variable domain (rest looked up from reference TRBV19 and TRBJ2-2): DGGITQSPKYLFRKEGQNVTLSCEQNLNHDAMYWYRQDPGQGLRLIYYSQIVNDFQKGDIAEGYSVSREKKESFPLTVTSAQKNPTAFYLCASSIVTGNTGELFFGEGSRLTVL.

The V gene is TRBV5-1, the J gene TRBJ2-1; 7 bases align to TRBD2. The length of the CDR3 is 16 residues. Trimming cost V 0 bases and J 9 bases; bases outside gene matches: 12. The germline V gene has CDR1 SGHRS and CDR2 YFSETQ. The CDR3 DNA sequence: TGCGCCAGCAGCTTGGCCTCCTCAGGACTAGACGGTGAGCAGTTCTTC. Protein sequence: CASSLASSGLDGEQFF. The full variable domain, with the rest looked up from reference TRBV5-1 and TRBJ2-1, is KAGVTQTPRYLIKTRGQQVTLSCSPISGHRSVSWYQQTPGQGLQFLFEYFSETQRNKGNFPGRFSGRQFSNSRSEMNVSTLELGDSALYLCASSLASSGLDGEQFFGPGTRLTVL.

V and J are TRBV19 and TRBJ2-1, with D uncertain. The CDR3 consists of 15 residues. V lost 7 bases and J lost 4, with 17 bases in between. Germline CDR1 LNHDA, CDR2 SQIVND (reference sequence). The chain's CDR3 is CASTRKVGRYNEQFF. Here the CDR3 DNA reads TGTGCCAGTACCCGGAAAGTGGGCAGATACAATGAGCAGTTCTTC.

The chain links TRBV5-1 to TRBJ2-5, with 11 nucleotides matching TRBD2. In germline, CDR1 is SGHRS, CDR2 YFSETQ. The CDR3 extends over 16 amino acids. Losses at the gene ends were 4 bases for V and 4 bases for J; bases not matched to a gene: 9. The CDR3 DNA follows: TGCGCCAGCAGCCCTTCTAGCGGGGGGTTGCCAGAGACCCAGTACTTC. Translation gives CASSPSSGGLPETQYF. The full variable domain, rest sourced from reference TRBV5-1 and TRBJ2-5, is KAGVTQTPRYLIKTRGQQVTLSCSPISGHRSVSWYQQTPGQGLQFLFEYFSETQRNKGNFPGRFSGRQFSNSRSEMNVSTLELGDSALYLCASSPSSGGLPETQYFGPGTRLLVL.

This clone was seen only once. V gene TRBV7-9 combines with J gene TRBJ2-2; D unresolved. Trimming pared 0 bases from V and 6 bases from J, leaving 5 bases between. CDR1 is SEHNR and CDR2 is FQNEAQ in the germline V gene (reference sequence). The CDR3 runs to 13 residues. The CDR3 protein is CASSLAVSGELFF. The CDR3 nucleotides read TGTGCCAGCAGCTTAGCCGTGTCCGGGGAGCTGTTTTTT.

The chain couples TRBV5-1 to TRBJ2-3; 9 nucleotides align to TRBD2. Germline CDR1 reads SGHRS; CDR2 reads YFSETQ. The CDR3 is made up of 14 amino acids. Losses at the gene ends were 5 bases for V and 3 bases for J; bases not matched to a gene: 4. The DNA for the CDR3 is TGCGCCAGCAGGCGCGGGGGGGAGACAGATACGCAGTATTTT. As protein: CASRRGGETDTQYF.

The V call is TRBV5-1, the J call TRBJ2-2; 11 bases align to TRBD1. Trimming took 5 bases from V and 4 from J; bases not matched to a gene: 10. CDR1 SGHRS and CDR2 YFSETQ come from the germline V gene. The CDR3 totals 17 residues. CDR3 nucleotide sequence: TGCGCCAGCAGTACAAACCCGGGACAGGGGGTCACCGGGGAGCTGTTTTTT. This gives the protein CASSTNPGQGVTGELFF.

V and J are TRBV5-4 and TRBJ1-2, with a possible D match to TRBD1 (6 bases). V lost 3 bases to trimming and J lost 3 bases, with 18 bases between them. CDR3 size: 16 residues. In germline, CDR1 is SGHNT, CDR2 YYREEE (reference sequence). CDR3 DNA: TGTGCCAGCAGCTCGGGGATACAGGGTTTAGACTATGGCTACACCTTC. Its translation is CASSSGIQGLDYGYTF.

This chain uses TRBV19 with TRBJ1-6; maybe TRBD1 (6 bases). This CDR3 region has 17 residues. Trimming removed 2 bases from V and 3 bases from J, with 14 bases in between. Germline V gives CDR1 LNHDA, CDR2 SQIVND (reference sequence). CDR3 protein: CASSIPSRGGYNSPLHF. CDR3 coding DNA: TGTGCCAGTAGTATACCTTCCAGGGGTGGCTATAATTCACCCCTCCACTTT.

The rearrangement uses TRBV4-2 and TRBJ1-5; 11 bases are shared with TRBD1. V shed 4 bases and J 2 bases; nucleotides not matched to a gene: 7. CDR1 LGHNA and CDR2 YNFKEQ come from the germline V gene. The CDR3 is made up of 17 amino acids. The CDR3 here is CASSPRGQGDGNQPQHF. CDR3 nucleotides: TGTGCCAGCAGCCCAAGGGGACAGGGGGACGGCAATCAGCCCCAGCATTTT.

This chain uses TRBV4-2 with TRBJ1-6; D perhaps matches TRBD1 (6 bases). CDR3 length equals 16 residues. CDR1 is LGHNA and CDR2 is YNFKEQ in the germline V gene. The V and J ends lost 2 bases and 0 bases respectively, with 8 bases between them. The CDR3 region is CASSQQGLSYNSPLHF. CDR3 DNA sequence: TGTGCCAGCAGCCAACAGGGGCTCTCCTATAATTCACCCCTCCACTTT.

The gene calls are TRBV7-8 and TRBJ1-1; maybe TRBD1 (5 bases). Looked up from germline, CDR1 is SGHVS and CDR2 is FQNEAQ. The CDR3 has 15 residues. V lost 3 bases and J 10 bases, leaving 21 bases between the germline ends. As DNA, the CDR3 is TGTGCCAGCAGCTTCGGAGGGACCGTCCAAGGGGTAGCTTTCTTT. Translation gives CASSFGGTVQGVAFF.

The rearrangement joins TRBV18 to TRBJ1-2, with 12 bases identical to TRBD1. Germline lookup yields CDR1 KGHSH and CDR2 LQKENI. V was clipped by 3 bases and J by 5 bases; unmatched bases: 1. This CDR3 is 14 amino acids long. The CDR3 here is CASSPGQGAYGYTF. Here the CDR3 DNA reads TGTGCCAGCTCACCGGGACAGGGGGCTTATGGCTACACCTTC.

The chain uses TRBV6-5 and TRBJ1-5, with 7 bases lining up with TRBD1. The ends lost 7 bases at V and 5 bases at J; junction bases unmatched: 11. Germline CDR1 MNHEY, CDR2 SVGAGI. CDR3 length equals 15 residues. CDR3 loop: CASNPQGPGDQPQHF. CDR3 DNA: TGTGCCAGCAACCCACAGGGGCCCGGGGATCAGCCCCAGCATTTT.

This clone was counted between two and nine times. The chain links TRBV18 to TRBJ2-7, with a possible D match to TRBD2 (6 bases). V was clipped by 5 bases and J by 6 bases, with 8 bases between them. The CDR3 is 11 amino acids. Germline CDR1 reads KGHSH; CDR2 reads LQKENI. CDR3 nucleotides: TGTGCCAGCTCATTCGGGGGCGAGCAGTACTTC. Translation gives CASSFGGEQYF.

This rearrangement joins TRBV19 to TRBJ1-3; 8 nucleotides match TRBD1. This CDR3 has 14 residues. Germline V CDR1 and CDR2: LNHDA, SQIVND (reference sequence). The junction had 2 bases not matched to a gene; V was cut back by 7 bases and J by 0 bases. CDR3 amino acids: CASKQGASGNTIYF. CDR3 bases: TGTGCCAGTAAGCAGGGGGCCTCTGGAAACACCATATATTTT.

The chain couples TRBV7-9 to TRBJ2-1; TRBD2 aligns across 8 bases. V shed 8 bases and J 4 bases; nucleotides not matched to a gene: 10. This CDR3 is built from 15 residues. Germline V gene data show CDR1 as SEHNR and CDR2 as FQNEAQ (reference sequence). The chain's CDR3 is CASAFPGGVYNEQFF. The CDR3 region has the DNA TGTGCCAGCGCTTTCCCCGGGGGGGTGTACAATGAGCAGTTCTTC.

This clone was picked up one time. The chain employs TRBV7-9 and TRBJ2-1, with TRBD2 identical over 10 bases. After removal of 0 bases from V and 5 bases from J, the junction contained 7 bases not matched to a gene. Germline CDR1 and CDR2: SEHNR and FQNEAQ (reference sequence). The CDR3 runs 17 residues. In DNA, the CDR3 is TGTGCCAGCAGCTTAGCGTTAGCGGGGGGCCAGGACAATGAGCAGTTCTTC. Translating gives CASSLALAGGQDNEQFF.

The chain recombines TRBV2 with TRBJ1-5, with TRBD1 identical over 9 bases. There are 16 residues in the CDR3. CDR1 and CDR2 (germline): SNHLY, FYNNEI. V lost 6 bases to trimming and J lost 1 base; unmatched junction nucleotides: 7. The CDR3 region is CASSQTGGQSNQPQHF. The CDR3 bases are TGTGCCAGCAGCCAGACAGGGGGTCAGAGCAATCAGCCCCAGCATTTT.

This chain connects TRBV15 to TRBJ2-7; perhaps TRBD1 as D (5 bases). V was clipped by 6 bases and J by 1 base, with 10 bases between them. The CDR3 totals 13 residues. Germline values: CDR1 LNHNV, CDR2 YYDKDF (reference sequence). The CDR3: CATRGHLSYEQYF. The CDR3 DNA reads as TGTGCCACCAGAGGACACTTATCCTACGAGCAGTACTTC. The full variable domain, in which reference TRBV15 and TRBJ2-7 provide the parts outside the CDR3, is DAMVIQNPRYQVTQFGKPVTLSCSQTLNHNVMYWYQQKSSQAPKLLFHYYDKDFNNEADTPDNFQSRRPNTSFCFLDIRSPGLGDTAMYLCATRGHLSYEQYFGPGTRLTVT.